Following are 6 T cell receptor beta chains from one sample sequenced in a study of T cell changes during pregnancy in multiple sclerosis. Repertoires were generated with immunoSEQ multiplex PCR, while TCRdb's copy carries only in-frame clones and drops some. The sample yields roughly 74,000 clones, 80% to 90% seen once. Here the sequenced sample was peripheral blood, taken before pregnancy. These TCRs come from a female donor with multiple sclerosis, enrolled in a pregnancy study.

V is TRBV30 and J is TRBJ1-1; D gene uncertain. This CDR3 spans 12 amino acids. The germline V and J ends were trimmed by 5 bases and 5 bases, with 12 bases remaining between them. Germline-derived CDR1 and CDR2 are GTSNPN and SVGIG (reference sequence). The CDR3 loop is CAWGGLLTEAFF. As DNA, the CDR3 is TGTGCCTGGGGTGGCTTACTTACTGAAGCTTTCTTT.

J is TRBJ2-1 and V is TRBV29-1; TRBD2 matches 10 bases. CDR3 length equals 16 residues. From germline, CDR1 is SQVTM and CDR2 ANQGSEA. Trimming removed 3 bases from V and 4 bases from J; junction bases left unmatched: 9. CDR3 DNA: TGCAGCGTTGAGGGGGTGGGGACTAGCGATTACAATGAGCAGTTCTTC. Protein product: CSVEGVGTSDYNEQFF.

The chain has TRBV7-8 and TRBJ1-1, with 7 nucleotides matching TRBD1. The V gene end was trimmed by 5 bases and the J gene end by 4 bases; junction bases not matched to a gene: 13. The CDR3 runs to 16 residues. The germline gives CDR1 SGHVS, CDR2 FQNEAQ. The CDR3, as DNA: TGTGCCAGCAGCGCCAGCATCGCGAGGGGGCCCACTGAAGCTTTCTTT. It translates to CASSASIARGPTEAFF.

The rearrangement uses TRBV2 and TRBJ1-1, with 7 bases lining up with TRBD1. V gave up 10 bases and J gave up 1 base; unmatched junction bases: 6. The CDR3 totals 13 residues. Germline V gene sequence: CDR1 SNHLY, CDR2 FYNNEI. In DNA, the CDR3 is TGTGCCAACCACAGGGGCCGGAACACTGAAGCTTTCTTT. It is translated as CANHRGRNTEAFF.

There are a few counts of this clone. The chain links TRBV25-1 to TRBJ1-1; 7 bases are a match to TRBD1. With V trimmed by 4 bases and J by 5 bases, 4 bases remained unmatched. The CDR3 extends over 13 amino acids. The germline V gene has CDR1 MGHDK and CDR2 SYGVNS. CDR3 sequence reads: CASSAPTGTEAFF. The CDR3 DNA sequence: TGTGCCAGCAGTGCCCCGACAGGGACTGAAGCTTTCTTT.

This clone was picked up one time. The chain is built from TRBV5-1 and TRBJ1-1, with D possibly TRBD1 on 5 matching bases. The CDR3 length is 14 residues. Looked up from germline, CDR1 is SGHRS and CDR2 is YFSETQ. V gave up 4 bases and J gave up 5 bases, with 15 bases separating them. CDR3 region: CASSPGGGGTEAFF. The CDR3 DNA sequence: TGCGCCAGCAGCCCCGGCGGGGGAGGGACTGAAGCTTTCTTT.